Presented here are 30 T cell receptor beta chains from one specimen sequenced in a study of blood T cell repertoires in COVID-19. The repertoire was sequenced with immunoSEQ multiplex PCR; TCRdb's copy has only in-frame clones and lacks some. The sample shows about 210,000 clones, about 80% of them seen only once. Sequencing was done on a sample of peripheral blood. Every receptor here comes from a woman of 80 years or more with COVID-19, enrolled during active disease.

The chain recombines TRBV19 with TRBJ1-1; tentatively, D is TRBD1 (6 bases). The CDR3 sequence is 14 residues long. Trimming shortened V by 2 bases and J by 3 bases, and 10 bases separated the two germline ends. Germline loops: CDR1 LNHDA, CDR2 SQIVND (reference sequence). CDR3 region: CASSISGVDTEAFF. As DNA, the CDR3 is TGTGCCAGTAGTATATCAGGGGTTGACACTGAAGCTTTCTTT.

The V gene is TRBV10-3, the J gene TRBJ1-1, with 10 bases identical to TRBD1. The V gene end was trimmed by 6 bases and the J gene end by 0 bases; junction bases not matched to a gene: 4. CDR3 length: 15 residues. Germline loops: CDR1 ENHRY, CDR2 SYGVKD. The CDR3 DNA sequence: TGTGCCATCAGCCGACAGGGGGCCATGAACACTGAAGCTTTCTTT. Its translation: CAISRQGAMNTEAFF.

The chain links TRBV9 to TRBJ1-3; D gene ambiguous. This CDR3 region has 16 residues. Germline V gene data show CDR1 as SGDLS and CDR2 as YYNGEE. Trimming removed 0 bases at V and 2 bases at J, with 12 bases between. CDR3 region: CASSVASPGPGNTIYF. CDR3 DNA sequence: TGTGCCAGCAGCGTAGCTTCGCCAGGCCCTGGAAACACCATATATTTT.

This chain links TRBV18 with TRBJ1-1; D unresolved. V was clipped by 8 bases and J by 3 bases, with 13 bases between them. Germline values: CDR1 KGHSH, CDR2 LQKENI. The CDR3 consists of 13 residues. CDR3 DNA: TGTGCCAGCACCAATACAATCGACACTGAAGCTTTCTTT. It codes for CASTNTIDTEAFF. Using reference TRBV18 and TRBJ1-1 for the parts outside the CDR3, the full variable domain is NAGVMQNPRHLVRRRGQEARLRCSPMKGHSHVYWYRQLPEEGLKFMVYLQKENIIDESGMPKERFSAEFPKEGPSILRIQQVVRGDSAAYFCASTNTIDTEAFFGQGTRLTVV.

The rearrangement joins TRBV2 to TRBJ1-2; 8 bases fit TRBD1. V was clipped by 5 bases and J by 4 bases; unmatched bases: 6. CDR1 and CDR2 from the germline V gene are SNHLY and FYNNEI. This CDR3 is 14 amino acids long. CDR3 protein: CASSTDRVGYGYTF. The DNA for the CDR3 is TGTGCCAGCAGTACGGACAGGGTCGGCTATGGCTACACCTTC.

The chain combines TRBV7-9 with TRBJ2-7, with 8 bases matching TRBD2. The trim removed 11 bases at V and 4 bases at J, leaving 13 bases unmatched. The CDR3 is 14 residues long. Germline V CDR1 and CDR2: SEHNR, FQNEAQ (reference sequence). CDR3 sequence reads: CAGPTGGGRYEQYF. CDR3 coding DNA: TGTGCCGGGCCTACCGGGGGGGGTAGATACGAGCAGTACTTC.

V gene TRBV27 combines with J gene TRBJ1-5, with a possible D match to TRBD1 (5 bases). The CDR3 is 13 amino acids. From germline, CDR1 is MNHEY and CDR2 SMNVEV (reference sequence). Trimming left V 5 bases short and J 15 bases short, with 20 bases between. The CDR3 DNA reads TGTGCCAGCAGTCCAATCCCGCCAGGGCGTTTGCATTTT. As protein: CASSPIPPGRLHF.

This clone has more than one count but fewer than ten. The rearrangement links TRBV5-1 to TRBJ2-7; TRBD2 matches 8 bases. Germline-derived CDR1 and CDR2 are SGHRS and YFSETQ. This CDR3 is 15 amino acids long. Trimming removed 0 bases from V and 6 bases from J; junction bases left unmatched: 8. The CDR3 here is CASSLEAGGAFEQYF. The CDR3 DNA reads TGCGCCAGCAGCTTGGAGGCCGGGGGGGCCTTCGAGCAGTACTTC.

This clone was counted between two and nine times. This chain uses TRBV5-1 with TRBJ2-2; D remains ambiguous. CDR1 SGHRS and CDR2 YFSETQ come from the germline V gene. The CDR3 consists of 11 residues. Trimming shortened V by 4 bases and J by 7 bases, and 5 bases separated the two germline ends. The CDR3 DNA reads TGCGCCAGCAGCCTCCTCGGGGAGCTGTTTTTT. Its protein is CASSLLGELFF.

The chain uses TRBV18 and TRBJ2-2; 7 bases line up with TRBD1. CDR1 and CDR2 from the germline V gene are KGHSH and LQKENI. V shed 3 bases, J shed 6 bases, and the junction held 1 base outside the gene matches. The CDR3 consists of 13 residues. The CDR3 sequence is CASSPTGPGELFF. The CDR3 DNA reads TGTGCCAGCTCACCGACAGGGCCCGGGGAGCTGTTTTTT.

This chain links TRBV27 with TRBJ2-5; 7 bases fit TRBD1. With V trimmed by 3 bases and J by 4 bases, 8 bases remained unmatched. This CDR3 region has 15 residues. CDR1 is MNHEY, CDR2 SMNVEV, per germline (reference sequence). Here the CDR3 reads CASSFSGQVGETQYF. CDR3 DNA: TGTGCCAGCAGTTTCTCCGGACAGGTAGGAGAGACCCAGTACTTC.

The CDR3 nucleotides are TGCAGCGTCTCTACAGGCGGCCGTGAGCAGCCCCAGCATTTT. Translation: CSVSTGGREQPQHF. The rearrangement links TRBV29-1 to TRBJ1-5, with a weak D call TRBD1 (5 bases). The CDR3 is made up of 14 amino acids. The V gene's germline CDR1 is SQVTM and CDR2 ANQGSEA. Trimming removed 6 bases at V and 7 bases at J, with 19 bases between.

This sequence joins TRBV27 and TRBJ2-7; D gene unclear. Per germline, CDR1 MNHEY and CDR2 SMNVEV (reference sequence). The CDR3 is 12 amino acids. Trimming stripped 5 bases from V and 0 bases from J, with 5 bases between. This chain's CDR3 is CASSLSSYEQYF. DNA of the CDR3: TGTGCCAGCAGTCTAAGCTCCTACGAGCAGTACTTC.

The chain has TRBV18 and TRBJ2-7; 9 nucleotides align to TRBD2. The CDR3 covers 16 residues. Germline-derived CDR1 and CDR2 are KGHSH and LQKENI. The trim removed 5 bases at V and 0 bases at J, leaving 8 bases unmatched. The CDR3 sequence is CASSESSGVVSYEQYF. The CDR3, as DNA: TGTGCCAGCTCAGAATCTAGCGGGGTGGTCTCCTACGAGCAGTACTTC.

The chain is built from TRBV3-1 (or the pseudogene TRBV3-2) and TRBJ2-2, with unresolved D. CDR1 is LGHDT, CDR2 YNNKEL, per germline (reference sequence). This CDR3 is 12 amino acids long. V was cut by 1 base and J by 10 bases, with 7 bases left in between. As DNA, the CDR3 is TGTGCCAGCAGCCAAGCTCGGGTGGAGCTGTTTTTT. As protein: CASSQARVELFF.

The chain uses TRBV2 and TRBJ2-1, with 15 nucleotides matching TRBD2. Unmatched junction bases numbered 5, after V lost 9 bases and J lost 8 bases. The germline V gene has CDR1 SNHLY and CDR2 FYNNEI. The CDR3 extends over 14 amino acids. The DNA of the CDR3 is TGTGCCAGTAAAGGACTAGCGGGGGGGGATGAGCAGTTCTTC. Protein product: CASKGLAGGDEQFF.

The chain recombines TRBV3-1 (or the pseudogene TRBV3-2) with TRBJ1-1; possibly TRBD1 for D (5 bases). Trimming removed 1 base from V and 8 bases from J, with 8 bases in between. From germline, CDR1 is LGHDT and CDR2 YNNKEL (reference sequence). The CDR3 runs 12 residues. The CDR3 DNA reads TGTGCCAGCAGCCAAGGGGGCACGGAAGCTTTCTTT. Its protein is CASSQGGTEAFF.

The chain uses TRBV28 and TRBJ1-2; D might be TRBD1 (5 bases). The germline V gene encodes CDR1 MDHEN and CDR2 SYDVKM. V lost 4 bases, J lost 11 bases, and 17 bases lay in between. The CDR3 length is 13 residues. This chain's CDR3 is CASSSRPGFRYTF. CDR3 DNA sequence: TGTGCCAGCAGTTCACGACCAGGGTTTCGGTACACCTTC.

This chain joins TRBV25-1 and TRBJ1-3; 10 bases fit TRBD1. From germline, CDR1 is MGHDK and CDR2 SYGVNS. The CDR3 is made up of 17 amino acids. Trimming at V came to 1 base and at J to 3 bases, leaving 6 bases not matched to a gene. In DNA form, the CDR3 reads TGTGCCAGCAGTGAATCACCGGGACAGGGGATTGGAAACACCATATATTTT. It is translated as CASSESPGQGIGNTIYF.

This chain joins TRBV7-9 and TRBJ2-3; TRBD2 might be the D (6 bases). CDR1 and CDR2 from the germline V gene are SEHNR and FQNEAQ (reference sequence). Trimming shortened V by 0 bases and J by 4 bases, and 11 bases separated the two germline ends. This CDR3 is built from 15 residues. CDR3 region: CASSLASGWSDTQYF. For the CDR3, the DNA is TGTGCCAGCAGCTTAGCGAGCGGGTGGTCAGATACGCAGTATTTT.

This chain connects TRBV19 to TRBJ1-3; D gene uncertain. Trimming cost V 5 bases and J 0 bases, with 11 bases left between them. This CDR3 comprises 15 residues. CDR1 LNHDA and CDR2 SQIVND come from the germline V gene (reference sequence). This CDR3 is CASSPQGLSGNTIYF. For the CDR3, the DNA is TGTGCCAGTAGTCCCCAAGGACTCTCTGGAAACACCATATATTTT.

The chain joins TRBV19 to TRBJ1-3, with TRBD1 identical over 8 bases. There are 14 residues in the CDR3. CDR1 and CDR2 from the germline V gene are LNHDA and SQIVND (reference sequence). J was trimmed by 0 bases and V by 7 bases; bases with no gene match: 2. The CDR3 reads CASNTGGSGNTIYF. In DNA, the CDR3 is TGTGCCAGTAATACAGGGGGCTCTGGAAACACCATATATTTT.

The chain uses TRBV19 and TRBJ2-3, with TRBD2 matching over 8 bases. The germline V gene encodes CDR1 LNHDA and CDR2 SQIVND (reference sequence). The CDR3 runs 15 residues. Losses at the gene ends were 3 bases for V and 9 bases for J; bases not matched to a gene: 11. CDR3 DNA sequence: TGTGCCAGTAGTATCCCCGGGTTGTCTAGCGGGACGCAGTATTTT. This gives the protein CASSIPGLSSGTQYF.

The V and J genes are TRBV12-3 or TRBV12-4 and TRBJ2-2; D gene unclear. The V gene lost 2 bases and the J gene lost 8 bases, with 6 bases spanning the gap. CDR3 length: 12 amino acids. This CDR3 reads CASSLWRGELFF. Here the CDR3 DNA reads TGTGCCAGCAGTTTATGGCGGGGGGAGCTGTTTTTT.

This clone has a single count. The chain uses TRBV7-3 and TRBJ1-2; D uncertain. V lost 5 bases and J lost 2, with 12 bases in between. Germline CDR1 reads SGHTA; CDR2 reads FQGTGA. The CDR3 contains 14 residues. As DNA, the CDR3 is TGTGCCAGCAGCCCGAACCCACAGAACTATGGCTACACCTTC. Protein product: CASSPNPQNYGYTF.

The sample holds one count of this clone. The chain uses TRBV28 and TRBJ1-1; TRBD1 agrees at 8 bases. CDR1 and CDR2 (germline): MDHEN, SYDVKM. The CDR3 contains 18 residues. Unmatched junction bases numbered 14, after V lost 5 bases and J lost 0 bases. The CDR3 nucleotides are TGTGCCAGCAGTACAACGGACAGGGTGAGGTCGGTGAACACTGAAGCTTTCTTT. Protein product: CASSTTDRVRSVNTEAFF.

The chain employs TRBV4-1 and TRBJ1-1; D is uncertain. The ends were cut back, 2 bases at V and 7 bases at J, with 11 bases in the middle. The CDR3 spans 13 residues. Germline CDR1 reads MGHRA; CDR2 reads YSYEKL. This CDR3 is CASSQFGGIEAFF. DNA for the CDR3: TGCGCCAGCAGCCAATTCGGCGGGATTGAAGCTTTCTTT.

CDR3 protein: CASSQDMSEKLFF. The CDR3 bases are TGCGCCAGCAGCCAAGATATGAGTGAAAAACTGTTTTTT. The chain carries TRBV4-1 and TRBJ1-4; D is uncertain. The germline CDR1 and CDR2 sequences are MGHRA and YSYEKL. With 0 bases removed from V and 7 bases from J, the gap between germline ends came to 6 bases. CDR3 length equals 13 residues.

This chain uses TRBV3-1 (or the pseudogene TRBV3-2) with TRBJ2-1; D unclear. Germline V gene data show CDR1 as LGHDT and CDR2 as YNNKEL (reference sequence). Trimming removed 0 bases from V and 1 base from J, with 7 bases in between. CDR3 length equals 15 residues. The CDR3 coding sequence is TGTGCCAGCAGCCAAGACAGTTTATCCTACAATGAGCAGTTCTTC. It translates to CASSQDSLSYNEQFF.

This clone was detected once. The chain employs TRBV18 and TRBJ2-3; TRBD1 agrees at 8 bases. CDR1 and CDR2 from the germline V gene are KGHSH and LQKENI. Trimming removed 0 bases from V and 9 bases from J; junction bases left unmatched: 8. This CDR3 has 15 residues. CDR3 DNA sequence: TGTGCCAGCTCACCACCGGGACAGGCCTCGCGGACGCAGTATTTT. This translates into CASSPPGQASRTQYF.